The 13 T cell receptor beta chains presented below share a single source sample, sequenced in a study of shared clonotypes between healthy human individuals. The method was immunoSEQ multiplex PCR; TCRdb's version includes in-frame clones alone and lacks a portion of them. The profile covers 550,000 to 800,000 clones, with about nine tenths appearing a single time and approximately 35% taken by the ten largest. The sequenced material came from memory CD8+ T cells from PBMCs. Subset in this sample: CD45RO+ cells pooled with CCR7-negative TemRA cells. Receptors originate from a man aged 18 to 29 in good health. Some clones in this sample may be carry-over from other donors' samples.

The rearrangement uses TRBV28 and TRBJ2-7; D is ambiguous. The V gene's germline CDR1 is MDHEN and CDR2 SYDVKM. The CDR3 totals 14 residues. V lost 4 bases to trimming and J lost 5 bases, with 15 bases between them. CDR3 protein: CASSSSSNNNEQYF. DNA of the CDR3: TGTGCCAGCAGTTCATCATCGAACAACAACGAGCAGTACTTC. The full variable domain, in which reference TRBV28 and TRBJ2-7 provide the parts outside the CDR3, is DVKVTQSSRYLVKRTGEKVFLECVQDMDHENMFWYRQDPGLGLRLIYFSYDVKMKEKGDIPEGYSVSREKKERFSLILESASTNQTSMYLCASSSSSNNNEQYFGPGTRLTVT.

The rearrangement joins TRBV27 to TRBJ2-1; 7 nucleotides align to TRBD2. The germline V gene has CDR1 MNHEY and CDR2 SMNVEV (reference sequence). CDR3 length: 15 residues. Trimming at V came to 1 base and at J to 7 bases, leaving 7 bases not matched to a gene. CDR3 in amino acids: CASSLWAGVSNEQFF. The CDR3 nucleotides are TGTGCCAGCAGTTTATGGGCGGGAGTGAGTAATGAGCAGTTCTTC.

CDR3 in DNA: TGTGCCAGCAGCCTGGGGACTACAGCCTACAATGAGCAGTTCTTC. Amino acid sequence: CASSLGTTAYNEQFF. The chain combines TRBV28 with TRBJ2-1; 7 nucleotides match TRBD2. The length of the CDR3 is 15 residues. Trimming at V came to 6 bases and at J to 2 bases, leaving 7 bases not matched to a gene. Germline V gene sequence: CDR1 MDHEN, CDR2 SYDVKM.

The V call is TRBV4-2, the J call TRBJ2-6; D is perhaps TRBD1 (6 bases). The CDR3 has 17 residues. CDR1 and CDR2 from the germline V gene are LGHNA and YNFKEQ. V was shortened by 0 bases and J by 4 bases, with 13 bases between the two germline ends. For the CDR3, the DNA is TGTGCCAGCAGCCAAGATAACAGGGCGCCCGGGGCCAACGTCCTGACTTTC. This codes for CASSQDNRAPGANVLTF.

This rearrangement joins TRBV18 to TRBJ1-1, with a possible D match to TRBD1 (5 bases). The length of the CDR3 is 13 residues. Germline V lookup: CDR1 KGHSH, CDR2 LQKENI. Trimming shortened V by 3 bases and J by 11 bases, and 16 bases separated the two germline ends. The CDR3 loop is CASSPPPPGDAFF. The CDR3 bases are TGTGCCAGCTCACCTCCGCCCCCGGGGGACGCTTTCTTT.

The CDR3 DNA is TGTGCCACCAGCAGAGATGGGTCGTATTTGAACACTGAAGCTTTCTTT. This translates into CATSRDGSYLNTEAFF. The V and J genes are TRBV15 and TRBJ1-1, with unresolved D. This CDR3 contains 16 residues. V was shortened by 0 bases and J by 0 bases, with 11 bases between the two germline ends. Germline V gene sequence: CDR1 LNHNV, CDR2 YYDKDF (reference sequence).

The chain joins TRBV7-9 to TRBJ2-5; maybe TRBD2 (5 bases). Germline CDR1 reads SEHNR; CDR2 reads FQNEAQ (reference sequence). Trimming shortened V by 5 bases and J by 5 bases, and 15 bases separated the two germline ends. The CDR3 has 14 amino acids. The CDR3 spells CASSGLGEWETQYF. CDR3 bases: TGTGCCAGCAGCGGCCTTGGGGAGTGGGAGACCCAGTACTTC.

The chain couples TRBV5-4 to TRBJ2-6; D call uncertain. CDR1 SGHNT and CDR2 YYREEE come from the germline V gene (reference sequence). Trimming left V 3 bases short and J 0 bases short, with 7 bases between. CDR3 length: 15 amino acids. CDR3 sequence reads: CASSSLSSGANVLTF. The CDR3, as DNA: TGTGCCAGCAGCTCTTTAAGCTCTGGGGCCAACGTCCTGACTTTC. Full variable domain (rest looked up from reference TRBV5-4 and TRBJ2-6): ETGVTQSPTHLIKTRGQQVTLRCSSQSGHNTVSWYQQALGQGPQFIFQYYREEENGRGNFPPRFSGLQFPNYSSELNVNALELDDSALYLCASSSLSSGANVLTFGAGSRLTVL.

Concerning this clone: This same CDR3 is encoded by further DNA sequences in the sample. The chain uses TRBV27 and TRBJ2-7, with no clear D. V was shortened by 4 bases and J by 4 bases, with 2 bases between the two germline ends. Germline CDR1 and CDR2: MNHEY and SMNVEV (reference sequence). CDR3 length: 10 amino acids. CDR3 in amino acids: CASSYYEQYF. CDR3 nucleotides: TGTGCCAGCAGTTATTACGAGCAGTACTTC.

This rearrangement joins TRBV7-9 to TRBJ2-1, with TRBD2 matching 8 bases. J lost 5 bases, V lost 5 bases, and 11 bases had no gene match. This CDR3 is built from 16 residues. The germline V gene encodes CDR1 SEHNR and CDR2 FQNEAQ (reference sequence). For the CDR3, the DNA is TGTGCCAGCAGCCTGCCCCCGGGGGGGCTGGACAATGAGCAGTTCTTC. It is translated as CASSLPPGGLDNEQFF.

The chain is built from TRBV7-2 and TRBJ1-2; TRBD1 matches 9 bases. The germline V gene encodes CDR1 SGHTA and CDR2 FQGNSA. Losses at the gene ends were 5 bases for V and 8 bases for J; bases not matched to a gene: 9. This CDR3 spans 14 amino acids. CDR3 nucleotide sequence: TGTGCCAGCAGCGAAGACAGGGGGTGGTTCGGCTACACCTTC. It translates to CASSEDRGWFGYTF.

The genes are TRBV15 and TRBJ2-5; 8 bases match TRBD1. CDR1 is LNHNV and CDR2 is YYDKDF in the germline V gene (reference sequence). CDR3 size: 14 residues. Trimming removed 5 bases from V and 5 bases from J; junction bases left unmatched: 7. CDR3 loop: CATSAAGGQETQYF. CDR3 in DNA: TGTGCCACCAGCGCAGCAGGGGGCCAGGAGACCCAGTACTTC.

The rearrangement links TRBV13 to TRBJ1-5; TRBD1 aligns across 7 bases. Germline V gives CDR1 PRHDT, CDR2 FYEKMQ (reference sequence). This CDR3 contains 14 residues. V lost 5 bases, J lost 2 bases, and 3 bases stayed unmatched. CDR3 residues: CASSQGGRNQPQHF. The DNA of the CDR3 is TGTGCCAGCAGCCAAGGGGGCCGCAATCAGCCCCAGCATTTT.